Presented here are 31 T cell receptor beta chains from one specimen sequenced in a study of T cells after posttransplantation cyclophosphamide. The repertoire was sequenced with immunoSEQ multiplex PCR; TCRdb's copy has only in-frame clones and lacks some. This sample carries around 35,000 clones, none of them present only once. Sequenced: PBMCs. The receptors stem from a woman aged 50 to 60 in good health and a related stem cell transplant donor.

This clone was found many times. The genes are TRBV15 and TRBJ1-1; a weak D match, TRBD1 (5 bases). Germline V lookup: CDR1 LNHNV, CDR2 YYDKDF (reference sequence). The CDR3 has 16 amino acids. The V end lost 3 bases, the J end lost 0 bases, and 14 bases lay between the germline ends. CDR3 loop: CATSSSGGAVNTEAFF. The CDR3 DNA sequence: TGTGCCACCAGCAGCTCGGGCGGGGCTGTGAACACTGAAGCTTTCTTT.

The sample holds many counts of this clone. The junction shows a germline mismatch at one end, possibly a read error. V usage is TRBV12-3 or TRBV12-4 and J usage is TRBJ1-5, with 7 nucleotides matching TRBD1. CDR3 length: 14 residues. The CDR3 bases are TGTGCCAGCAGTTTAGCGTGGACAGGATCAGTGAAGGATTTT. Translation: CASSLAWTGSVKDF.

This clone occurred many times. The chain recombines TRBV6-2 or TRBV6-3 with TRBJ1-5, with 8 bases matching TRBD1. Trimming cost V 0 bases and J 2 bases; bases outside gene matches: 3. Per germline, CDR1 MNHEY and CDR2 SVGEGT. The CDR3 has 16 amino acids. CDR3 nucleotides: TGTGCCAGCAGTTACTCCGGACAGGGCGGCAATCAGCCCCAGCATTTT. Its protein product is CASSYSGQGGNQPQHF.

This clone was counted ten times or more. The chain combines TRBV12-3 or TRBV12-4 with TRBJ1-1; 8 bases map to TRBD1. After removal of 5 bases from V and 1 base from J, the junction contained 3 bases not matched to a gene. The CDR3 is 14 amino acids. Here the CDR3 DNA reads TGTGCCAGCAGTCCTGGGACAGGGAACACTGAAGCTTTCTTT. It is translated as CASSPGTGNTEAFF.

This clone was seen at least ten times. This chain connects TRBV7-2 to TRBJ1-1, with D unresolved. V was pared by 5 bases and J by 1 base, with 11 bases between. The germline V gene encodes CDR1 SGHTA and CDR2 FQGNSA. CDR3 length: 14 amino acids. The CDR3 loop is CASSHSYGNTEAFF. The CDR3 nucleotides are TGTGCCAGCAGCCACTCCTACGGGAACACTGAAGCTTTCTTT.

At least ten counts were recorded for this clone. V is TRBV7-2 and J is TRBJ2-1; 7 positions match TRBD1. The CDR3 totals 16 residues. Germline V gives CDR1 SGHTA, CDR2 FQGNSA. V lost 5 bases and J lost 4; bases outside the gene matches: 11. Written as DNA, the CDR3 is TGTGCCAGCAGCACCTACAGGGGAGAAGCGTACAATGAGCAGTTCTTC. The encoded protein is CASSTYRGEAYNEQFF.

The chain carries TRBV15 and TRBJ2-1, with D tentatively TRBD1 (6 bases). V shed 3 bases and J shed 0 bases, with 9 bases lying between them. This CDR3 is built from 15 residues. Looked up from germline, CDR1 is LNHNV and CDR2 is YYDKDF (reference sequence). The CDR3, as DNA: TGTGCCACCAGCAGGTCCAGGGGCTCCTACAATGAGCAGTTCTTC. Its protein product is CATSRSRGSYNEQFF.

This sequence joins TRBV15 and TRBJ2-5; D is undetermined. This CDR3 region has 12 residues. Trimming pared 0 bases from V and 4 bases from J, leaving 3 bases between. Per the germline V gene, CDR1 is LNHNV and CDR2 is YYDKDF (reference sequence). CDR3 bases: TGTGCCACCAGCAGAGATAGAGAGACCCAGTACTTC. Amino acid sequence: CATSRDRETQYF. Based on the CDR3 plus reference TRBV15 and TRBJ2-5, the full variable domain is DAMVIQNPRYQVTQFGKPVTLSCSQTLNHNVMYWYQQKSSQAPKLLFHYYDKDFNNEADTPDNFQSRRPNTSFCFLDIRSPGLGDTAMYLCATSRDRETQYFGPGTRLLVL.

The V gene is TRBV4-2, the J gene TRBJ2-7; 11 bases map to TRBD2. The trim removed 1 base at V and 6 bases at J, leaving 5 bases unmatched. The V gene's germline CDR1 is LGHNA and CDR2 YNFKEQ. The CDR3 has 15 amino acids. The CDR3 loop is CASSQVTSGRSEQYF. The CDR3 DNA follows: TGTGCCAGCAGCCAAGTCACTAGCGGGAGATCCGAGCAGTACTTC.

This clone was detected ten times or more. V and J are TRBV11-2 and TRBJ2-1; 9 bases fit TRBD1. The CDR3 has 19 residues. V lost 3 bases, J lost 5 bases, and 17 bases stayed unmatched. Germline values: CDR1 SGHAT, CDR2 FQNNGV. The CDR3 reads CASSLAPRSDRGRHNEQFF. For the CDR3, the DNA is TGTGCCAGCAGCTTGGCCCCTCGATCGGACAGGGGTCGACACAATGAGCAGTTCTTC.

This clone was observed many times. This chain joins TRBV6-2 or TRBV6-3 and TRBJ2-7, with 7 bases that match TRBD2. The length of the CDR3 is 15 residues. Germline values: CDR1 MNHEY, CDR2 SVGEGT. V was pared by 6 bases and J by 1 base, with 9 bases of the junction left unmatched. Written as DNA, the CDR3 is TGTGCCAGCAGCCCCTCGGGGGAGGGGTCCTACGAGCAGTACTTC. Its protein product is CASSPSGEGSYEQYF.

This clone was seen many times. J is TRBJ2-1 and V is TRBV6-2 or TRBV6-3; D gene ambiguous. Germline V lookup: CDR1 MNHEY, CDR2 SVGEGT. Trimming removed 0 bases at V and 4 bases at J, with 7 bases between. CDR3 length equals 14 residues. In DNA, the CDR3 is TGTGCCAGCAGTTACTCGAGCTGGTACAATGAGCAGTTCTTC. Its protein is CASSYSSWYNEQFF.

This clone was observed at least ten times. CDR3 DNA sequence: TGTGCCAGCAGTCCCGGACAGGGATTGGGAACCTACGAGCAGTACTTC. Amino acids: CASSPGQGLGTYEQYF. J is TRBJ2-7 and V is TRBV12-3 or TRBV12-4, with TRBD1 matching over 8 bases. J gave up 2 bases and V 5 bases, and 11 bases lay outside the gene matches. The length of the CDR3 is 16 residues.

This CDR3 reads CASSLEGRETQYF. The CDR3 nucleotides read TGTGCCAGCAGCTTGGAGGGGCGGGAGACCCAGTACTTC. V usage is TRBV5-5 and J usage is TRBJ2-5, with a possible D match to TRBD1 (5 bases). In germline, CDR1 is SGHKS, CDR2 YYEKEE (reference sequence). This CDR3 is built from 13 residues. Trimming stripped 0 bases from V and 5 bases from J, with 8 bases between.

This clone was counted ten times or more. This chain connects TRBV28 to TRBJ2-1; TRBD2 is a possible D gene (5 bases). CDR1 is MDHEN, CDR2 SYDVKM, per germline. Trimming shortened V by 7 bases and J by 0 bases, and 16 bases separated the two germline ends. The CDR3 is 16 residues long. The CDR3 region has the DNA TGTGCCAGCACACTGTGGGTAGCGAGCTCCTACAATGAGCAGTTCTTC. This encodes CASTLWVASSYNEQFF.

This clone appeared a few times. The chain links TRBV30 to TRBJ1-2, with TRBD1 matching over 7 bases. V lost 8 bases to trimming and J lost 8 bases; unmatched junction nucleotides: 14. The CDR3 is made up of 13 amino acids. Looked up from germline, CDR1 is GTSNPN and CDR2 is SVGIG (reference sequence). CDR3 region: CARHRGSSVGYTF. As DNA, the CDR3 is TGTGCCAGACACAGGGGTTCGTCCGTCGGCTACACCTTC.

There are many counts of this clone. The gene calls are TRBV5-1 and TRBJ2-1; perhaps TRBD2 as D (5 bases). CDR3 length: 15 residues. V was trimmed by 0 bases and J by 5 bases, leaving 12 bases between them. Germline lookup yields CDR1 SGHRS and CDR2 YFSETQ. CDR3 nucleotides: TGCGCCAGCAGCTTGGCCGGGGAAATCCACAATGAGCAGTTCTTC. Protein: CASSLAGEIHNEQFF.

This clone appeared many times. The CDR3 spells CAISRTSSYEQYF. The CDR3 DNA sequence: TGTGCCATCAGTCGGACTAGCTCCTACGAGCAGTACTTC. The gene calls are TRBV10-3 and TRBJ2-7, with 7 bases identical to TRBD2. The trim removed 5 bases at V and 0 bases at J, leaving 1 base unmatched. Germline V gives CDR1 ENHRY, CDR2 SYGVKD. The CDR3 runs 13 residues.

At least ten counts were recorded for this clone. V and J are TRBV6-5 and TRBJ1-4; the match to TRBD1 covers 7 bases. The CDR3 has 16 amino acids. Per germline, CDR1 MNHEY and CDR2 SVGAGI. Unmatched junction bases numbered 7, after V lost 0 bases and J lost 6 bases. CDR3 DNA: TGTGCCAGCAGTTACTCATTCGACAGGGATGATGAAAAACTGTTTTTT. Protein product: CASSYSFDRDDEKLFF.

This sequence joins TRBV29-1 and TRBJ1-1; TRBD1 agrees at 7 bases. V was clipped by 7 bases and J by 5 bases; unmatched bases: 10. This CDR3 has 13 amino acids. Germline assignment: CDR1 SQVTM and CDR2 ANQGSEA. Here the CDR3 reads CSARGQRNTEAFF. In DNA, the CDR3 is TGCAGCGCACGGGGACAGAGGAATACTGAAGCTTTCTTT.

This clone was recorded at least ten times. The V call is TRBV27, the J call TRBJ2-7, with D hard to call. V lost 4 bases and J lost 4, with 5 bases in between. Germline V gene lookup returns CDR1 MNHEY and CDR2 SMNVEV (reference sequence). The CDR3 runs 11 residues. This chain's CDR3 is CASSSSYEQYF. CDR3 sequence (DNA): TGTGCCAGCAGTTCTTCTTACGAGCAGTACTTC.

In this sample, this clone turned up many times. The chain is built from TRBV4-3 and TRBJ2-2, with TRBD2 as a possible D gene (6 bases). The germline V gene encodes CDR1 LGHNA and CDR2 YSLEER. V shed 4 bases and J shed 6 bases, with 15 bases lying between them. There are 15 residues in the CDR3. CDR3 in amino acids: CASSPLIAAAGELFF. DNA for the CDR3: TGCGCCAGCAGCCCATTAATAGCGGCCGCCGGGGAGCTGTTTTTT.

This clone was observed at least ten times. This chain links TRBV4-2 with TRBJ1-2; D is undetermined. CDR1 and CDR2 (germline): LGHNA, YNFKEQ. Trimming removed 0 bases at V and 0 bases at J, with 14 bases between. The CDR3 extends over 17 amino acids. The DNA of the CDR3 is TGTGCCAGCAGCCAAGATCCGGTGATGTACGCTAACTATGGCTACACCTTC. Encoded protein: CASSQDPVMYANYGYTF.

In this sample, this clone turned up a few times. J is TRBJ2-7 and V is TRBV5-6, with 13 nucleotides matching TRBD2. Germline assignment: CDR1 SGHDT and CDR2 YYEEEE. The CDR3 extends over 16 amino acids. V lost 3 bases and J lost 3; bases outside the gene matches: 6. For the CDR3, the DNA is TGTGCCAGCAGCTCGGGACTAGCGGGATCCTACTACGAGCAGTACTTC. As protein: CASSSGLAGSYYEQYF.

The CDR3 nucleotides are TGCGCCAGCAGTTTAAACGGGACAGGGGATAAAGAATTTCAGCCCCAGCATTTT. This sequence encodes CASSLNGTGDKEFQPQHF. V gene TRBV23-1 combines with J gene TRBJ1-5; 10 nucleotides line up with TRBD1. Being an ORF, TRBV23-1 has a function that is uncertain. Trimming removed 5 bases from V and 6 bases from J; junction bases left unmatched: 16. The CDR3 is 18 amino acids.

This clone was recorded at least ten times. V usage is TRBV7-6 and J usage is TRBJ1-1, with D possibly being TRBD1 (6 bases). The CDR3 is 15 amino acids. Per germline, CDR1 SGHVS and CDR2 FNYEAQ. The V end lost 5 bases, the J end lost 0 bases, and 13 bases lay between the germline ends. CDR3 in DNA: TGTGCCAGCAGCCCAACAGGGACCGTGAACACTGAAGCTTTCTTT. It codes for CASSPTGTVNTEAFF.

CDR3 bases: TGTGCCAGCAGTGAATATCAGGGGGCATGGGAGACCCAGTACTTC. Protein: CASSEYQGAWETQYF. This chain joins TRBV25-1 and TRBJ2-5, with 8 positions matching TRBD1. This CDR3 has 15 residues. Germline CDR1 is MGHDK and CDR2 is SYGVNS. V lost 0 bases and J lost 5; bases outside the gene matches: 5.

This clone came up a few times. One junction end disagrees with the germline gene, perhaps due to a read error. The chain carries TRBV6-2 or TRBV6-3 and TRBJ2-5, with 9 bases identical to TRBD2. With the DNA end fitting TRBJ2-7 better, the J assignment may be wrong. This CDR3 region has 14 residues. Germline lookup yields CDR1 MNHEY and CDR2 SVGEGT. CDR3 bases: TGTGCCAGCAGTCCCGGGACTAGCTCCAACGAGCAGTACTTC. Translated, it gives CASSPGTSSNEQYF.

This chain joins TRBV9 and TRBJ2-6, with 8 bases identical to TRBD1. V was pared by 3 bases and J by 0 bases, with 8 bases of the junction left unmatched. The CDR3 extends over 18 amino acids. The germline V gene encodes CDR1 SGDLS and CDR2 YYNGEE. This CDR3 is CASSAQGVLSSGANVLTF. CDR3 bases: TGTGCCAGCAGCGCACAGGGGGTTCTAAGCTCTGGGGCCAACGTCCTGACTTTC.

The J gene is TRBJ2-3, the V gene TRBV5-1, with 9 bases identical to TRBD2. Per germline, CDR1 SGHRS and CDR2 YFSETQ. The CDR3 runs 17 residues. J was trimmed by 1 base and V by 2 bases; bases with no gene match: 8. This CDR3 is CASSFPAGGHGTDTQYF. In DNA form, the CDR3 reads TGCGCCAGCAGCTTCCCGGCGGGAGGGCATGGCACAGATACGCAGTATTTT.

V gene TRBV24-1 combines with J gene TRBJ2-3; 9 bases line up with TRBD1. The germline V gene encodes CDR1 KGHDR and CDR2 SFDVKD. The CDR3 totals 16 residues. Losses at the gene ends were 4 bases for V and 5 bases for J; bases not matched to a gene: 9. The CDR3 loop is CATSDPGTGFRDTQYF. The CDR3 DNA reads as TGTGCCACCAGTGACCCCGGGACAGGGTTTAGAGATACGCAGTATTTT.